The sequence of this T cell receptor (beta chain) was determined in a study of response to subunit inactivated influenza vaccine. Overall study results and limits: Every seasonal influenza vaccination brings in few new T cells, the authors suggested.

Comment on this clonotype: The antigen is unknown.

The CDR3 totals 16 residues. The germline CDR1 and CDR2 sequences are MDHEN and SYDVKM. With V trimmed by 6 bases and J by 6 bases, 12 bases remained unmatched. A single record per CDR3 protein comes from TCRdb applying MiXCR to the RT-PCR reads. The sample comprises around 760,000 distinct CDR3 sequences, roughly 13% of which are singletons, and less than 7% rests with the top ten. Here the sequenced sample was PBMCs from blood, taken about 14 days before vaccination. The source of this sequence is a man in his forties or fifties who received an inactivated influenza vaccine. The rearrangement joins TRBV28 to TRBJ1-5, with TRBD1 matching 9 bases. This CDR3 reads CASSHPPGQGVQPQHF. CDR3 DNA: TGTGCCAGCAGCCACCCCCCGGGACAGGGTGTTCAGCCCCAGCATTTT.